This TCR beta chain appears in the sequencing data of a study of blood T cells in healthy people across ages. Overall study findings and caveats: There was no known CMV status for donors, so expanded clonotype changes were possibly confounded.

It was with a sample-barcoded 5' primer and a J-beta primer mix that a second PCR of about 7 to 12 cycles was run. Carrying 12 random nucleotides, a template-switch adaptor labeled each individual cDNA molecule. Each CDR3 protein is one row after TCRdb ran MiXCR on the 5' RACE reads. The data hold over 500,000 distinct CDR3 sequences, with 52% observed a single time. Remarks on this clonotype: The antigen is not known.

V dropped 3 bases and J dropped 5; count of bases not matched to a gene: 13. Germline CDR1 and CDR2: SGHTA and FQGNSA. The CDR3 is 17 residues long. Sequences were obtained from blood. The chain has TRBV7-2 and TRBJ1-2; 9 nucleotides agree with TRBD1. The origin of this receptor is an elderly woman in good health. CDR3 DNA: TGTGCCAGCAGCTTGCTCCGGGACAGGGTTTCTAGTTATGGCTACACCTTC. It codes for CASSLLRDRVSSYGYTF.